This is a list of T cell receptor beta chains from one sample in a study of regulatory T cells in long-lasting Graves disease. TCRdb itself ran the multiplex PCR reads through MiXCR, one entry per CDR3 protein. Counted here are 400,000 to 500,000 distinct CDR3 sequences, around 21% occurring once; the ten biggest clones make up 7.8%. The sequences come from peripheral blood mononuclear cells (PBMCs), collected when the disease was refractory, from a patient treated with antithyroid drugs. All receptors come from a female donor with Graves disease. CDR3s include the opening cysteine and the closing phenylalanine or tryptophan. The order of the fields is D gene, V gene, J gene, CDR3 length, clone size, CDR3 protein, CDR3 DNA. D genes are given only for firm matches. Size values are once, few and many counts, or a class for expanded clones, and some rows have none.

d_gene: .; v_gene: TRBV28; j_gene: TRBJ2-5; len: 16; abundance: many; CDR3aa: CASSSPGADRQETQYF; CDR3nt: TGTGCCAGCAGTTCCCCCGGGGCAGACCGACAAGAGACCCAGTACTTC
d_gene: .; v_gene: TRBV28; j_gene: TRBJ1-1; len: 14; abundance: many; CDR3aa: CASSLPLLNTEAFF; CDR3nt: TGTGCCAGCAGTTTACCACTTTTGAACACTGAAGCTTTCTTT
d_gene: .; v_gene: TRBV15; j_gene: TRBJ1-5; len: 15; abundance: many; CDR3aa: CATGHPPLGNQPQHF; CDR3nt: TGTGCCACGGGACACCCTCCTCTGGGCAATCAGCCCCAGCATTTT
d_gene: .; v_gene: TRBV20-1; j_gene: TRBJ1-2; len: 13; abundance: many; CDR3aa: CSATPIGEYGYTF; CDR3nt: TGCAGTGCTACCCCTATAGGCGAATATGGCTACACCTTC
d_gene: TRBD1; v_gene: TRBV2; j_gene: TRBJ1-1; len: 16; abundance: many; CDR3aa: CASTRSYRGVNTEAFF; CDR3nt: TGTGCCAGCACACGCTCCTACAGGGGAGTGAACACTGAAGCTTTCTTT
d_gene: .; v_gene: TRBV27; j_gene: TRBJ2-4; len: 13; abundance: .; CDR3aa: CASSLTGLDIQYF; CDR3nt: TGTGCCAGCAGTTTAACAGGGTTGGACATTCAGTACTTC
d_gene: TRBD1; v_gene: TRBV10-3; j_gene: TRBJ2-7; len: 16; abundance: few; CDR3aa: CAITGRPGQSSYEQYF; CDR3nt: TGTGCCATCACCGGACGACCGGGACAGAGCTCCTACGAGCAGTACTTC
d_gene: .; v_gene: TRBV4-3; j_gene: TRBJ1-1; len: 15; abundance: few; CDR3aa: CASSQDGSMNTEAFF; CDR3nt: TGCGCCAGCAGCCAAGATGGATCCATGAACACTGAAGCTTTCTTT
d_gene: .; v_gene: TRBV28; j_gene: TRBJ2-5; len: 12; abundance: many; CDR3aa: CASSIGGETQYF; CDR3nt: TGTGCCAGCAGTATCGGGGGAGAGACCCAGTACTTC
d_gene: .; v_gene: TRBV2; j_gene: TRBJ1-1; len: 13; abundance: many; CDR3aa: CASRGPENTEAFF; CDR3nt: TGTGCCAGCAGGGGCCCCGAAAACACTGAAGCTTTCTTT
d_gene: .; v_gene: TRBV29-1; j_gene: TRBJ1-1; len: 13; abundance: many; CDR3aa: CSVTGALNTEAFF; CDR3nt: TGCAGCGTTACCGGGGCTCTGAACACTGAAGCTTTCTTT
d_gene: .; v_gene: TRBV4-1; j_gene: TRBJ1-6; len: 14; abundance: .; CDR3aa: CASSPTGFNSPLHF; CDR3nt: TGCGCCAGCAGCCCTACGGGGTTCAATTCACCCCTCCACTTT
d_gene: .; v_gene: TRBV5-5; j_gene: TRBJ1-6; len: 14; abundance: .; CDR3aa: CASSLPGSTSPLHF; CDR3nt: TGTGCCAGCAGCTTGCCGGGCTCTACTTCACCCCTCCACTTT
d_gene: .; v_gene: TRBV20-1; j_gene: TRBJ1-2; len: 13; abundance: many; CDR3aa: CSASSRPLDGYTF; CDR3nt: TGCAGTGCTAGTTCCAGGCCGTTAGATGGCTACACCTTC
d_gene: TRBD1; v_gene: TRBV7-3; j_gene: TRBJ1-6; len: 14; abundance: many; CDR3aa: CASSDQGAGSPLHF; CDR3nt: TGTGCCAGCAGCGACCAGGGGGCTGGGTCACCCCTCCACTTT
d_gene: TRBD2; v_gene: TRBV9; j_gene: TRBJ2-1; len: 17; abundance: .; CDR3aa: CASSVGGIASGINEQFF; CDR3nt: TGTGCCAGCAGCGTAGGGGGGATAGCTAGCGGGATCAATGAGCAGTTCTTC
d_gene: .; v_gene: TRBV6-5; j_gene: TRBJ2-3; len: 16; abundance: few; CDR3aa: CASSYLVNGRPDTQYF; CDR3nt: TGTGCCAGCAGTTACCTTGTGAACGGACGACCGGATACGCAGTATTTT
d_gene: TRBD1; v_gene: TRBV19; j_gene: TRBJ2-5; len: 14; abundance: few; CDR3aa: CASSRDGTEETQYF; CDR3nt: TGTGCCAGTAGTAGAGACGGGACAGAAGAGACCCAGTACTTC
d_gene: .; v_gene: TRBV6-9; j_gene: TRBJ2-1; len: 15; abundance: .; CDR3aa: CASSYEGGPYNEQFF; CDR3nt: TGTGCCAGCAGTTACGAGGGGGGGCCCTACAATGAGCAGTTCTTC
d_gene: .; v_gene: TRBV27; j_gene: TRBJ2-5; len: 15; abundance: .; CDR3aa: CASSLYSGAGETQYF; CDR3nt: TGTGCCAGCAGTTTGTACTCAGGGGCGGGGGAGACCCAGTACTTC
d_gene: .; v_gene: TRBV24-1; j_gene: TRBJ2-7; len: 13; abundance: many; CDR3aa: CATSDLRGYEQYF; CDR3nt: TGTGCCACCAGTGATTTGCGAGGCTACGAGCAGTACTTC
d_gene: .; v_gene: TRBV12-3/TRBV12-4; j_gene: TRBJ2-2; len: 12; abundance: many; CDR3aa: CASDGDTGELFF; CDR3nt: TGTGCCAGCGATGGCGACACCGGGGAGCTGTTTTTT
d_gene: TRBD2; v_gene: TRBV3-1; j_gene: TRBJ2-7; len: 16; abundance: .; CDR3aa: CASSPIRGGSSYEQYF; CDR3nt: TGTGCCAGCAGTCCTATCCGTGGCGGGAGCTCCTACGAGCAGTACTTC
d_gene: TRBD1; v_gene: TRBV29-1; j_gene: TRBJ1-1; len: 14; abundance: .; CDR3aa: CSVEGIGGAEGAFF; CDR3nt: TGCAGCGTTGAAGGGATAGGGGGCGCCGAAGGCGCTTTCTTT
d_gene: .; v_gene: TRBV29-1; j_gene: TRBJ1-2; len: 12; abundance: many; CDR3aa: CSVEDHLYGYTF; CDR3nt: TGCAGCGTTGAAGACCACCTCTATGGCTACACCTTC
d_gene: TRBD1; v_gene: TRBV7-2; j_gene: TRBJ1-1; len: 13; abundance: .; CDR3aa: CASSSKDRSEAFF; CDR3nt: TGTGCCAGCAGCTCCAAGGACAGGAGTGAAGCTTTCTTT